Listed below are T cell receptor beta chains from one sample, sequenced in a study of T-cell memory formation after mild COVID-19. TCRdb called the 5' RACE reads again in MiXCR, with one record for every CDR3 protein. Of around 400,000 distinct CDR3 sequences in the sample, roughly a quarter were seen once. Sequenced material: PBMCs or a T cell subset sorted from them (not recorded which). The receptors here all came from an adult woman who had mild COVID-19 (a few samples of this study predate the infection). Cell type and time point are not known. Each CDR3 is given with its conserved first and last residue.

v_call	j_call	cdr3_aa
TRBV6-5	TRBJ1-5	CASSTQQNQPQHF
TRBV5-1	TRBJ2-7	CASSLGKDQHEQYF
TRBV5-6	TRBJ2-1	CASSFGTGINRAYNEQFF
TRBV11-2	TRBJ1-2	CASSYDRQLTNYGYTF
TRBV7-8	TRBJ2-4	CASSLGGIQYF
TRBV6-6	TRBJ2-1	CASSYSAGGEQFF
TRBV20-1	TRBJ2-1	CSARDPWTSVNEQFF
TRBV12-3/TRBV12-4	TRBJ1-2	CASRPSGGGNYGYTF
TRBV7-9	TRBJ2-1	CASSPLGTSGSLEQFF
TRBV5-5	TRBJ2-1	CASSLISGSYNEQFF
TRBV3-1	TRBJ2-1	CASSLPYSGLYEQFF
TRBV6-1	TRBJ1-5	CASSGPPGQQPQHF
TRBV6-5	TRBJ1-2	CASSQWGAAYGYTF
TRBV20-1	TRBJ2-7	CSATMRRGQGITYEQYF
TRBV7-6	TRBJ2-1	CASSLPSTSGLYNEQFF
TRBV7-8	TRBJ1-2	CASSTHPMGGYTF
TRBV9	TRBJ2-4	CASSGTSNLQYF
TRBV27	TRBJ2-5	CASRVGETQYF